The 27 T cell receptor beta chains listed next were all sequenced from one sample in a study of blood T cell repertoires in COVID-19. Assay used: immunoSEQ multiplex PCR; TCRdb lists only in-frame clones, some missing. This table has 250,000 or so clones, about 80% appearing once. Sequenced input: PBMCs or T cells enriched from blood (not recorded which). These receptors were collected from a man in his fifties who had recovered from COVID-19.

The chain employs TRBV9 and TRBJ1-6; 9 positions match TRBD1. J gave up 10 bases and V 0 bases, and 11 bases lay outside the gene matches. CDR1 and CDR2 (germline): SGDLS, YYNGEE. The CDR3 loop spans 17 amino acids. CDR3 loop: CASSVGAAGTGTSPLHF. CDR3 in DNA: TGTGCCAGCAGCGTAGGGGCGGCGGGGACAGGGACCTCACCCCTCCACTTT.

This chain links TRBV30 with TRBJ1-4; possible D gene TRBD1, 6 bases. The V and J ends lost 3 bases and 2 bases respectively, with 16 bases between them. The germline CDR1 and CDR2 sequences are GTSNPN and SVGIG (reference sequence). This CDR3 region has 16 residues. The CDR3 here is CAWSPGPTGTNEKLFF. The CDR3 DNA reads as TGTGCCTGGAGCCCCGGACCGACAGGCACTAATGAAAAACTGTTTTTT.

The chain has TRBV5-1 and TRBJ1-2, with 9 bases lining up with TRBD1. From germline, CDR1 is SGHRS and CDR2 YFSETQ. CDR3 size: 16 residues. Trimming took 0 bases from V and 7 from J; bases not matched to a gene: 10. CDR3 residues: CASSLGYTGGRFGYTF. The CDR3, as DNA: TGCGCCAGCAGCTTGGGGTATACAGGGGGCCGATTTGGCTACACCTTC.

The chain combines TRBV19 with TRBJ2-7; TRBD2 matches 10 bases. Losses at the gene ends were 3 bases for V and 4 bases for J; bases not matched to a gene: 9. CDR1 LNHDA and CDR2 SQIVND come from the germline V gene (reference sequence). This CDR3 is 16 amino acids long. CDR3 sequence: CASSIEEREGLYEQYF. The CDR3 region has the DNA TGTGCCAGTAGTATTGAAGAGCGGGAGGGCCTATACGAGCAGTACTTC.

The V call is TRBV4-1, the J call TRBJ2-5; 8 nucleotides line up with TRBD2. Germline lookup yields CDR1 MGHRA and CDR2 YSYEKL. The V gene end was trimmed by 4 bases and the J gene end by 3 bases; junction bases not matched to a gene: 10. This CDR3 has 16 residues. The DNA for the CDR3 is TGCGCCAGCAGCCTCTACGGGGGTAGCGGGGAAGAGACCCAGTACTTC. It encodes CASSLYGGSGEETQYF.

This clone was observed a few times. The genes are TRBV27 and TRBJ2-1; D perhaps matches TRBD2 (6 bases). Germline loops: CDR1 MNHEY, CDR2 SMNVEV (reference sequence). Trimming cost V 6 bases and J 9 bases, with 18 bases left between them. This CDR3 has 14 residues. The CDR3 bases are TGTGCCAGCAGCGGACGGGACTTAATTACTGAGCAGTTCTTC. Its translation: CASSGRDLITEQFF.

This clone appeared once. The chain couples TRBV12-3 or TRBV12-4 to TRBJ2-7; 8 nucleotides match TRBD1. The CDR3 covers 13 residues. The V gene end was trimmed by 5 bases and the J gene end by 7 bases; junction bases not matched to a gene: 7. The CDR3 sequence: CASSPTGGREQYF. The CDR3 region has the DNA TGTGCCAGCAGTCCCACAGGGGGGAGGGAGCAGTACTTC.

The chain employs TRBV24-1 and TRBJ2-7; D unresolved. The CDR3 is 15 residues long. Germline V gene data show CDR1 as KGHDR and CDR2 as SFDVKD. The ends were cut back, 2 bases at V and 0 bases at J, with 10 bases in the middle. The CDR3 here is CATSDSSGNSYEQYF. CDR3 in DNA: TGTGCCACCAGTGATTCATCAGGAAACTCCTACGAGCAGTACTTC.

The V gene is TRBV6-5, the J gene TRBJ2-7, with D possibly being TRBD1 (5 bases). The CDR3 has 11 residues. CDR1 MNHEY and CDR2 SVGAGI come from the germline V gene. Trimming removed 4 bases from V and 7 bases from J, with 8 bases in between. The CDR3, as DNA: TGTGCCAGCAGTTTAACAGGAGAGCAGTACTTC. Its protein product is CASSLTGEQYF.

This chain links TRBV5-8 with TRBJ1-5, with D perhaps matching TRBD1 (6 bases). Per the germline V gene, CDR1 is SGHTS and CDR2 is YDEGEE. The CDR3 has 14 amino acids. Trimming shortened V by 4 bases and J by 3 bases, and 11 bases separated the two germline ends. CDR3 sequence (DNA): TGTGCCAGCAGCCCGTGGACAGTCAATCAGCCCCAGCATTTT. Translation: CASSPWTVNQPQHF.

This clone appeared a few times. The rearrangement joins TRBV12-3 or TRBV12-4 to TRBJ1-2; weak D call: TRBD1 (5 bases). The V end lost 5 bases, the J end lost 4 bases, and 11 bases lay between the germline ends. The CDR3 runs 13 residues. The CDR3 nucleotides are TGTGCCAGCAGTGCCAGGGAATCCTATGGCTACACCTTC. It encodes CASSARESYGYTF.

V and J are TRBV5-4 and TRBJ2-3; TRBD2 matches 14 bases. The germline V gene encodes CDR1 SGHNT and CDR2 YYREEE (reference sequence). CDR3 length: 17 amino acids. The V and J ends lost 6 bases and 3 bases, in that order; junction bases with no gene match: 9. The CDR3 DNA sequence: TGTGCCAGCAACCCGACTAGCGGGAGGGCCGGGACAGATACGCAGTATTTT. Translating it yields CASNPTSGRAGTDTQYF.

V and J are TRBV20-1 and TRBJ2-3; weak D call: TRBD1 (6 bases). Trimming cost V 6 bases and J 6 bases, with 10 bases left between them. CDR1 and CDR2 from the germline V gene are DFQATT and SNEGSKA (reference sequence). The CDR3 is made up of 11 amino acids. CDR3 sequence reads: CSANRGDTQYF. The CDR3 DNA reads as TGCAGTGCAAATAGGGGGGATACGCAGTATTTT.

V usage is TRBV19 and J usage is TRBJ1-2, with unresolved D. Deletions cut 2 bases from V and 4 bases from J, with 14 bases between. The length of the CDR3 is 15 residues. The germline gives CDR1 LNHDA, CDR2 SQIVND (reference sequence). As DNA, the CDR3 is TGTGCCAGTAGTATACAGTCGATAGCGTCCTATGGCTACACCTTC. This encodes CASSIQSIASYGYTF.

The V and J genes are TRBV27 and TRBJ2-3, with TRBD1 as a possible D gene (6 bases). Trimming pared 4 bases from V and 0 bases from J, leaving 8 bases between. Germline lookup yields CDR1 MNHEY and CDR2 SMNVEV (reference sequence). CDR3 size: 14 residues. CDR3: CASSYTGSTDTQYF. CDR3 nucleotides: TGTGCCAGCAGTTATACAGGGAGCACAGATACGCAGTATTTT.

The chain links TRBV15 to TRBJ2-3, with 13 bases aligning to TRBD2. Germline loops: CDR1 LNHNV, CDR2 YYDKDF (reference sequence). V gave up 0 bases and J gave up 5 bases; unmatched junction bases: 5. The CDR3 is made up of 17 amino acids. The CDR3: CATSRDPRTSGRDTQYF. The CDR3 bases are TGTGCCACCAGCAGAGATCCCAGGACTAGCGGGAGAGATACGCAGTATTTT.

The V gene is TRBV7-3, the J gene TRBJ2-2; a possible D gene is TRBD1 (5 bases). Germline V gene sequence: CDR1 SGHTA, CDR2 FQGTGA. There are 15 residues in the CDR3. Trimming took off 5 bases at V and 4 bases at J, with 14 bases between the two ends. The CDR3 sequence is CASSTRPQGTGELFF. CDR3 DNA: TGTGCCAGCAGCACCCGACCCCAGGGCACCGGGGAGCTGTTTTTT. Complete variable domain (other parts from reference TRBV7-3 and TRBJ2-2): GAGVSQTPSNKVTEKGKYVELRCDPISGHTALYWYRQSLGQGPEFLIYFQGTGAADDSGLPNDRFFAVRPEGSVSTLKIQRTERGDSAVYLCASSTRPQGTGELFFGEGSRLTVL.

CDR3 in DNA: TGTGCCAGTAGTATAAGAAAGGCGGGGCTAGCGCAGAAAAGGGACGGGGAGCTGTTTTTT. Translating it yields CASSIRKAGLAQKRDGELFF. The rearrangement links TRBV19 to TRBJ2-2, with D maybe TRBD2 (6 bases). Trimming took 2 bases from V and 7 from J, leaving 29 bases between them. The CDR3 contains 20 residues. Germline loops: CDR1 LNHDA, CDR2 SQIVND (reference sequence).

This chain connects TRBV6-5 to TRBJ1-1; TRBD1 matches 7 bases. Germline V gene lookup returns CDR1 MNHEY and CDR2 SVGAGI. This CDR3 comprises 14 residues. Unmatched junction bases numbered 10, after V lost 7 bases and J lost 5 bases. CDR3 sequence reads: CASNLYRGGTEAFF. The DNA of the CDR3 is TGTGCCAGCAACTTGTACAGGGGTGGAACTGAAGCTTTCTTT.

This clone has just a few counts. This rearrangement joins TRBV6-9 to TRBJ2-1; no clear D gene. Germline CDR1 is MNHGY and CDR2 is SVAAGI. This CDR3 comprises 18 residues. The ends were cut back, 7 bases at V and 10 bases at J, with 32 bases in the middle. CDR3 in DNA: TGTGCCAGCACCCCAAAACGTCCTCCCGTTGGTTTTACAGTCGAGCAGTTCTTC. It yields the protein CASTPKRPPVGFTVEQFF.

The chain combines TRBV9 with TRBJ2-5; 8 bases match TRBD1. This CDR3 comprises 18 residues. CDR1 is SGDLS and CDR2 is YYNGEE in the germline V gene. V shed 0 bases and J 5 bases; nucleotides not matched to a gene: 15. CDR3 in amino acids: CASSVAGSWTGSVETQYF. DNA for the CDR3: TGTGCCAGCAGCGTAGCTGGGAGTTGGACAGGGTCGGTCGAGACCCAGTACTTC.

Concerning this clone: At the DNA level, this CDR3 is encoded by other sequences in the same sample as well. The chain recombines TRBV7-8 with TRBJ1-2, with a possible D match to TRBD1 (6 bases). The CDR3 length is 15 residues. The germline V gene has CDR1 SGHVS and CDR2 FQNEAQ. V dropped 1 base and J dropped 0 bases, with 9 bases sitting between them. CDR3 amino acids: CASSLGSGANYGYTF. As DNA, the CDR3 is TGTGCCAGCAGCTTAGGGTCAGGGGCTAACTATGGCTACACCTTC.

The genes are TRBV19 and TRBJ1-4; 7 nucleotides align to TRBD1. J was trimmed by 10 bases and V by 6 bases; bases with no gene match: 26. CDR1 is LNHDA and CDR2 is SQIVND in the germline V gene (reference sequence). The CDR3 loop spans 19 amino acids. The CDR3 nucleotides are TGTGCCAGTAGCAACCCCCGAGGAGGGACAGCCGGGGTGCTGGGAAAACTGTTTTTT. It translates to CASSNPRGGTAGVLGKLFF.

This chain connects TRBV5-4 to TRBJ2-7, with TRBD1 as a possible D gene (5 bases). There are 13 residues in the CDR3. CDR1 and CDR2 from the germline V gene are SGHNT and YYREEE (reference sequence). Trimming removed 2 bases at V and 7 bases at J, with 13 bases between. In DNA form, the CDR3 reads TGTGCCAGCAGCTTCGCGACAGCCTTGGAGCAGTACTTC. Encoded protein: CASSFATALEQYF.

The V gene is TRBV6-5, the J gene TRBJ2-7, with TRBD2 identical over 9 bases. The CDR3 loop spans 14 amino acids. With 5 bases clipped from V and 2 bases from J, the junction kept 4 bases outside the gene matches. In germline, CDR1 is MNHEY, CDR2 SVGAGI. CDR3 nucleotide sequence: TGTGCCAGCAGTCCGACTAGCGGCCCCTACGAGCAGTACTTC. Protein sequence: CASSPTSGPYEQYF.

This clone turned up a few times. This chain connects TRBV20-1 to TRBJ2-2; possible D gene TRBD2, 6 bases. The V and J ends lost 3 bases and 2 bases respectively, with 16 bases between them. The CDR3 spans 16 residues. Germline-derived CDR1 and CDR2 are DFQATT and SNEGSKA (reference sequence). The CDR3 spells CSASRHGTLNTGELFF. As DNA, the CDR3 is TGCAGTGCTAGTCGACACGGGACTTTAAACACCGGGGAGCTGTTTTTT.

This clone was counted a few times. The rearrangement uses TRBV6-4 and TRBJ2-1, with 9 nucleotides matching TRBD2. CDR3 size: 15 residues. J was trimmed by 9 bases and V by 5 bases; bases with no gene match: 11. Germline V gene data show CDR1 as MRHNA and CDR2 as SNTAGT. The CDR3 protein is CASSPVAGEGGEQFF. CDR3 nucleotides: TGTGCCAGCAGTCCCGTAGCGGGAGAAGGGGGTGAGCAGTTCTTC.